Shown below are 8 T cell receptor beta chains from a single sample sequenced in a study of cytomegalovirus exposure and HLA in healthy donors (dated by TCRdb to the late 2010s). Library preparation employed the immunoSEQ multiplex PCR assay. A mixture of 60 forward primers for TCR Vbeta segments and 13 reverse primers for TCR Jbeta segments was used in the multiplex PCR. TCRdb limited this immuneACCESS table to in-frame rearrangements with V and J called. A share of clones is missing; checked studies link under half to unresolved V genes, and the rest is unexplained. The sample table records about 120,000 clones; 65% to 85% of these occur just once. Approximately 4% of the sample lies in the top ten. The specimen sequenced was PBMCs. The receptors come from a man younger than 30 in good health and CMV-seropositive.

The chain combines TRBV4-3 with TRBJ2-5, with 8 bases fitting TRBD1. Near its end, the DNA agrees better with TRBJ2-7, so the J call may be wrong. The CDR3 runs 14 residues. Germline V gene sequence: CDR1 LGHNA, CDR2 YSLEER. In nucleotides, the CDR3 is TGCGCCAGCAGCCTCACTCGACAGGGGAGCGAGCAGTACTTC. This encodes CASSLTRQGSEQYF.

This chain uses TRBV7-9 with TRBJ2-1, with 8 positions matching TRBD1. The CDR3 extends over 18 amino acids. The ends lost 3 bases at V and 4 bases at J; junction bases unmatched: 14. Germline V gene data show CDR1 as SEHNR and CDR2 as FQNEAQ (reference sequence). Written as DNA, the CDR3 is TGTGCCAGCAGCTTTGGGACAGGAAACAAAAAAGCTTACAATGAGCAGTTCTTC. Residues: CASSFGTGNKKAYNEQFF.

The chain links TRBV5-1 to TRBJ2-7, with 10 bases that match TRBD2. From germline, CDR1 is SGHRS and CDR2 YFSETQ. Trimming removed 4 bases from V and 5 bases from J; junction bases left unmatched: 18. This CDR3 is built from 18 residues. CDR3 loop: CASSHHGGGTSAADEQYF. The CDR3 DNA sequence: TGCGCCAGCAGCCACCACGGGGGGGGGACTAGCGCGGCCGACGAGCAGTACTTC.

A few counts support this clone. For the CDR3, the DNA is TGCGCCAGCAGCCAAGCAACCCAGGGATTCTATGAGCAGTTCTTC. Translation: CASSQATQGFYEQFF. The rearrangement links TRBV4-3 to TRBJ2-1, with a tentative D call TRBD1 (5 bases). Between the trimmed V and J ends, which lost 1 base and 8 bases, there was a span of 15 bases. This CDR3 region has 15 residues. Germline CDR1 reads LGHNA; CDR2 reads YSLEER.

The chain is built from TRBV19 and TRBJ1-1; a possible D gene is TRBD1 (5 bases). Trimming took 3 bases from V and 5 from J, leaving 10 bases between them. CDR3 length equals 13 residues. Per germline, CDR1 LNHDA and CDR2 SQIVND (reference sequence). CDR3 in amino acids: CASSMSRVTEAFF. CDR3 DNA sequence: TGTGCCAGTAGTATGAGCAGGGTTACTGAAGCTTTCTTT.

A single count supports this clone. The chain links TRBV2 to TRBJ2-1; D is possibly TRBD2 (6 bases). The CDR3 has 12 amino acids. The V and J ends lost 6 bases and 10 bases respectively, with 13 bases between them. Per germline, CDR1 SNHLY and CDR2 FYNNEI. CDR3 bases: TGTGCCAGCAGGGTTGAGCGGGCCGAGCAGTTCTTC. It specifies CASRVERAEQFF.

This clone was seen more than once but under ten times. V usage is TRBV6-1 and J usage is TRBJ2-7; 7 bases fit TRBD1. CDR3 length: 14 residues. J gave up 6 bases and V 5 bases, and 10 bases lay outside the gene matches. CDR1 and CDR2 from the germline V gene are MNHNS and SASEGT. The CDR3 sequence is CASSPFRDSTEQYF. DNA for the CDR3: TGTGCCAGCAGTCCCTTCCGGGACAGTACCGAGCAGTACTTC.

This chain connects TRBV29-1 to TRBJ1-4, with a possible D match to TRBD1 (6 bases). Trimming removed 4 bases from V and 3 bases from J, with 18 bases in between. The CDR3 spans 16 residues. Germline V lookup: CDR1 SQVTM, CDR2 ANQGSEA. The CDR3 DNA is TGCAGCGTTGGGGGGGGCGAAGGACAATCTAATGAAAAACTGTTTTTT. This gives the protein CSVGGGEGQSNEKLFF.